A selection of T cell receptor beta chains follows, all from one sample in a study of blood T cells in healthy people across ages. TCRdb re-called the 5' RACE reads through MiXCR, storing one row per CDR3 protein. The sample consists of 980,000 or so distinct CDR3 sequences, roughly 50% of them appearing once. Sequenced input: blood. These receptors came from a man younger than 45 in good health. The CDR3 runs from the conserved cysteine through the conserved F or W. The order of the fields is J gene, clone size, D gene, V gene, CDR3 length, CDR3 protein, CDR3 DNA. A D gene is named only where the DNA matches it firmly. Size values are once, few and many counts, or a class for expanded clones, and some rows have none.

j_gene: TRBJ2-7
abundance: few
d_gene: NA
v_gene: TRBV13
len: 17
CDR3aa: CASSPTDRPDSSYEQYF
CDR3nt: TGTGCCAGCAGCCCTACAGACAGGCCAGATAGCTCCTACGAGCAGTACTTC

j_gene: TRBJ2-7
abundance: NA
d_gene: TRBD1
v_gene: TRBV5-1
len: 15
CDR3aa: CASSLPRDSFYEQYF
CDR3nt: TGCGCCAGCAGCTTGCCCCGGGACAGCTTCTACGAGCAGTACTTC

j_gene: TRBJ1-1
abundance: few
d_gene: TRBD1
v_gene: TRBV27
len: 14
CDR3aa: CASTLTGFDTEAFF
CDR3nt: TGTGCCAGCACCCTGACAGGGTTCGACACTGAAGCTTTCTTT

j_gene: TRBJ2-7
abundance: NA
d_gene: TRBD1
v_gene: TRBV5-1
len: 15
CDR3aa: CASSSETGLYYEQYF
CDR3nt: TGCGCCAGCAGCTCGGAGACAGGGTTATACTACGAGCAGTACTTC

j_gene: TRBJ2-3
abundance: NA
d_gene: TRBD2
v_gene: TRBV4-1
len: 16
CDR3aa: CASSYDSGTSPDMQYF
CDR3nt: TGCGCCAGCAGCTACGACTCCGGGACTAGCCCAGATATGCAGTATTTT

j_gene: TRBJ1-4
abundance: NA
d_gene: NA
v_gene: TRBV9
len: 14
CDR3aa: CASSGNATNEKLFF
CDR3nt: TGTGCCAGCAGCGGGAATGCAACTAATGAAAAACTGTTTTTT

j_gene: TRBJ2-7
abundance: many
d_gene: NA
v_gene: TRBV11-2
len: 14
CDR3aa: CASSLDPGVTEQYF
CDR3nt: TGTGCCAGCAGCTTAGATCCGGGCGTTACTGAGCAGTACTTC

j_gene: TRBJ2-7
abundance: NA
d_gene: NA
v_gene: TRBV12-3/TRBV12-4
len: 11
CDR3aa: CASSFFNEQYF
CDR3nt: TGTGCCAGCAGTTTTTTTAATGAGCAGTACTTC

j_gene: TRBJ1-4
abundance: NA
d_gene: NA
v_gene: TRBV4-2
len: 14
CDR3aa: CASSQDITDEKLFF
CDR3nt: TGTGCCAGCAGCCAAGATATAACGGATGAAAAACTGTTTTTT

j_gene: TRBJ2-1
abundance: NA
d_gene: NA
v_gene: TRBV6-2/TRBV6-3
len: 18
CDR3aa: CASSYTIKTRDSYNEQFF
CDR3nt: TGTGCCAGCAGTTACACCATAAAGACCAGGGATTCCTACAATGAGCAGTTCTTC

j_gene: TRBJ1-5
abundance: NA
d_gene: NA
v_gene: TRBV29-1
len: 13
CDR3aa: CSVEGDRNQPQHF
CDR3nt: TGCAGCGTTGAGGGGGATAGAAATCAGCCCCAGCATTTT

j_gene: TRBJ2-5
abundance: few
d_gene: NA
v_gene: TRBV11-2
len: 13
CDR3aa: CATRGQLEETQYF
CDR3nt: TGTGCCACCCGGGGACAACTGGAGGAGACCCAGTACTTC

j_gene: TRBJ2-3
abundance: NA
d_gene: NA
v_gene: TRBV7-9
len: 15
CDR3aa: CASSASGVPTDTQYF
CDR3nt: TGTGCCAGCAGCGCCTCAGGGGTGCCCACAGATACGCAGTATTTT

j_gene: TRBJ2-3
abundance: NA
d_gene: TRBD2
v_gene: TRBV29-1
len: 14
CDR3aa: CSVMLAGKTDTQYF
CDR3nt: TGCAGCGTAATGCTAGCGGGTAAAACAGATACGCAGTATTTT

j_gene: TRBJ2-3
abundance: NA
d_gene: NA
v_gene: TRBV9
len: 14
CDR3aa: CASSARTTTDTQYF
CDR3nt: TGTGCCAGCAGCGCCCGGACCACCACAGATACGCAGTATTTT

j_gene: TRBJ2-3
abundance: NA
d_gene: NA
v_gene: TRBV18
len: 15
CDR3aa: CASSGGGAGTDTQYF
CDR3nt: TGTGCCAGCTCAGGAGGGGGCGCGGGCACAGATACGCAGTATTTT

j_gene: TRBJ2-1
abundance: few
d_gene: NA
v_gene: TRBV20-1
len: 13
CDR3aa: CSAPQWAINEQFF
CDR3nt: TGCAGTGCTCCCCAGTGGGCGATCAATGAGCAGTTCTTC

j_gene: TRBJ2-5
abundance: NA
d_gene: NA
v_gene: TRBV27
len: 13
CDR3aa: CASSGYMSETQYF
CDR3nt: TGTGCCAGCAGCGGATACATGAGTGAGACCCAGTACTTC

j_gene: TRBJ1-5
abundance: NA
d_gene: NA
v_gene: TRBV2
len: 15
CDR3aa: CASETLRRGNQPQHF
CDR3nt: TGTGCCAGCGAGACCCTCCGAAGGGGCAATCAGCCCCAGCATTTT

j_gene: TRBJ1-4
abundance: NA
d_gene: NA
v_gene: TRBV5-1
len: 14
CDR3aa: CASRRQEGDEKLFF
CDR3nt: TGCGCCAGCAGAAGACAGGAGGGCGATGAAAAACTGTTTTTT